This T cell receptor beta chain was found in a study of technical replicates of blood from a few donors. Clones were read by immunoSEQ multiplex PCR, and TCRdb kept only the in-frame ones, dropping some. The table includes 70,000 to 90,000 clones, 90% to 95% detected once. Trimming took 10 bases from V and 1 from J; bases not matched to a gene: 7. The CDR3 contains 14 residues. CDR1 ENHRY and CDR2 SYGVKD come from the germline V gene. Sequencing was done on a sample of T cells isolated from PBMCs. This chain connects TRBV10-3 to TRBJ1-1; 9 bases are a match to TRBD1. The source is a human donor in good health. For the CDR3, the DNA is TGTGCCAGCTGGACAGGGGCTCCGAACACTGAAGCTTTCTTT. Residues: CASWTGAPNTEAFF.